These 17 T cell receptor beta chains were all obtained from the same sample, sequenced in a study of blood T cell repertoires in COVID-19. The assay was immunoSEQ multiplex PCR, and TCRdb's table has in-frame clones only and misses some. The sample has 120,000 or so clones; 90% are singletons. The sequenced material came from peripheral blood. The receptors shown here come from a man aged 60 to 69 with COVID-19, enrolled during active disease.

The rearrangement links TRBV11-1 to TRBJ2-1; possible D gene TRBD1, 5 bases. Per the germline V gene, CDR1 is SGHAT and CDR2 is FQDESV (reference sequence). CDR3 length equals 13 residues. Deletions cut 5 bases from V and 8 bases from J, with 13 bases between. As DNA, the CDR3 is TGTGCCAGCAGCCCGGGCAGGGCCCATGAGCAGTTCTTC. Its protein is CASSPGRAHEQFF. Supplemented by reference TRBV11-1 and TRBJ2-1, the full variable domain reads EAEVAQSPRYKITEKSQAVAFWCDPISGHATLYWYRQILGQGPELLVQFQDESVVDDSQLPKDRFSAERLKGVDSTLKIQPAELGDSAMYLCASSPGRAHEQFFGPGTRLTVL.

The DNA of the CDR3 is TGTGCCAGCAGTTACCGAGGGGGTGAAGAATCACCCCTCCACTTT. Protein product: CASSYRGGEESPLHF. The V and J genes are TRBV6-5 and TRBJ1-6; possibly TRBD1 for D (6 bases). From germline, CDR1 is MNHEY and CDR2 SVGAGI. The V gene lost 2 bases and the J gene lost 10 bases, with 15 bases spanning the gap. This CDR3 region has 15 residues.

The chain employs TRBV7-3 and TRBJ2-4, with D tentatively TRBD2 (5 bases). Germline CDR1 reads SGHTA; CDR2 reads FQGTGA. The CDR3 covers 13 residues. Trimming pared 5 bases from V and 10 bases from J, leaving 15 bases between. In DNA form, the CDR3 reads TGTGCCAGCAGCGAAACTAGGGCCAAGATTCAGTACTTC. This codes for CASSETRAKIQYF.

This sequence joins TRBV6-5 and TRBJ2-7; 9 nucleotides align to TRBD2. V dropped 6 bases and J dropped 3; count of bases not matched to a gene: 9. The V gene's germline CDR1 is MNHEY and CDR2 SVGAGI. The CDR3 loop spans 15 amino acids. The chain's CDR3 is CASRGGGAQDYEQYF. The CDR3 DNA reads TGTGCCAGCAGAGGCGGGGGGGCCCAGGACTACGAGCAGTACTTC.

The chain is built from TRBV28 and TRBJ2-7; 7 positions match TRBD1. From germline, CDR1 is MDHEN and CDR2 SYDVKM. This CDR3 is built from 12 residues. Trimming cost V 8 bases and J 4 bases; bases outside gene matches: 5. The CDR3 nucleotides are TGTGCCAGCCCGACAGGGAATTACGAGCAGTACTTC. As protein: CASPTGNYEQYF.

V usage is TRBV5-8 and J usage is TRBJ1-6; TRBD1 aligns across 7 bases. The germline CDR1 and CDR2 sequences are SGHTS and YDEGEE. CDR3 length: 12 amino acids. J gave up 13 bases and V 2 bases, and 3 bases lay outside the gene matches. The CDR3 coding sequence is TGTGCCAGCAGCTTTTTAGGGGGCCCCCTCCACTTT. It specifies CASSFLGGPLHF.

The chain employs TRBV10-2 and TRBJ2-7, with 7 bases lining up with TRBD1. The CDR3 has 14 residues. Germline V CDR1 and CDR2: WSHSY, SAAADI. Trimming at V came to 4 bases and at J to 3 bases, leaving 6 bases not matched to a gene. CDR3 in amino acids: CASSATGENYEQYF. CDR3 DNA: TGCGCCAGCAGTGCAACAGGGGAAAACTACGAGCAGTACTTC.

J is TRBJ1-4 and V is TRBV9, with 7 bases aligning to TRBD1. Germline CDR1 SGDLS, CDR2 YYNGEE. The CDR3 contains 15 residues. Unmatched junction bases numbered 10, after V lost 3 bases and J lost 8 bases. The CDR3 sequence: CASSEGDRAREKLFF. In nucleotides, the CDR3 is TGTGCCAGCAGCGAGGGAGACAGGGCGAGGGAAAAACTGTTTTTT.

This clone was seen once. The CDR3 protein is CASSEKGWDTGELFF. CDR3 nucleotides: TGTGCCAGCAGTGAAAAGGGGTGGGACACCGGGGAGCTGTTTTTT. The chain joins TRBV2 to TRBJ2-2; D is perhaps TRBD1 (5 bases). Trimming stripped 2 bases from V and 3 bases from J, with 10 bases between. This CDR3 region has 15 residues. The germline CDR1 and CDR2 sequences are SNHLY and FYNNEI.

The chain uses TRBV7-9 and TRBJ2-2; 7 bases fit TRBD2. Trimming at V came to 4 bases and at J to 6 bases, leaving 5 bases not matched to a gene. Germline V lookup: CDR1 SEHNR, CDR2 FQNEAQ (reference sequence). The CDR3 covers 14 residues. This CDR3 is CASSSTSVAGELFF. In DNA, the CDR3 is TGTGCCAGCAGCTCTACTAGCGTCGCCGGGGAGCTGTTTTTT.

The chain recombines TRBV7-9 with TRBJ2-1; 10 positions agree with TRBD1. V was pared by 5 bases and J by 3 bases, with 7 bases of the junction left unmatched. Looked up from germline, CDR1 is SEHNR and CDR2 is FQNEAQ (reference sequence). The CDR3 sequence is 16 residues long. CDR3 loop: CASSQGTGANYNEQFF. CDR3 nucleotides: TGTGCCAGCAGCCAAGGGACAGGGGCCAACTACAATGAGCAGTTCTTC.

CDR3 amino acids: CASSLWNRGNGGYTF. CDR3 nucleotides: TGTGCCAGCAGTTTATGGAACAGGGGAAATGGTGGCTACACCTTC. The chain combines TRBV27 with TRBJ1-2; TRBD1 agrees at 7 bases. CDR3 length: 15 residues. The germline V gene encodes CDR1 MNHEY and CDR2 SMNVEV (reference sequence). J gave up 7 bases and V 1 base, and 9 bases lay outside the gene matches.

V and J are TRBV6-2 or TRBV6-3 and TRBJ2-1; D uncertain. Per germline, CDR1 MNHEY and CDR2 SVGEGT. V was pared by 0 bases and J by 3 bases, with 6 bases between. The CDR3 runs to 14 residues. This CDR3 reads CASSYSPGYNEQFF. Written as DNA, the CDR3 is TGTGCCAGCAGTTACTCCCCGGGCTACAATGAGCAGTTCTTC.

This sequence joins TRBV10-3 and TRBJ1-3; D is perhaps TRBD1 (5 bases). This CDR3 region has 13 residues. Germline V gene lookup returns CDR1 ENHRY and CDR2 SYGVKD. V was cut by 5 bases and J by 1 base, with 6 bases left in between. The CDR3 region has the DNA TGTGCCATCAGTAGGGGATCTGGAAACACCATATATTTT. It translates to CAISRGSGNTIYF.

The V gene is TRBV19, the J gene TRBJ2-1; 8 bases align to TRBD1. The CDR3 has 17 amino acids. V was clipped by 4 bases and J by 5 bases; unmatched bases: 13. The germline V gene has CDR1 LNHDA and CDR2 SQIVND (reference sequence). The CDR3 DNA is TGTGCCAGTAGTAAGCCCCGGACAGGGAATGTAGACAATGAGCAGTTCTTC. Translating it yields CASSKPRTGNVDNEQFF.

The rearrangement uses TRBV25-1 and TRBJ2-5, with D uncertain. The CDR3 spans 11 residues. CDR1 and CDR2 from the germline V gene are MGHDK and SYGVNS. Trimming left V 3 bases short and J 5 bases short, with 4 bases between. In nucleotides, the CDR3 is TGTGCCAGCAGTGAGCAGGAGACCCAGTACTTC. Translation gives CASSEQETQYF. Supplemented by reference TRBV25-1 and TRBJ2-5, the full variable domain reads EADIYQTPRYLVIGTGKKITLECSQTMGHDKMYWYQQDPGMELHLIHYSYGVNSTEKGDLSSESTVSRIRTEHFPLTLESARPSHTSQYLCASSEQETQYFGPGTRLLVL.

The chain recombines TRBV6-2 or TRBV6-3 with TRBJ2-3; D not certain. Germline CDR1 is MNHEY and CDR2 is SVGEGT. V was pared by 3 bases and J by 2 bases, with 6 bases between. The CDR3 extends over 13 amino acids. CDR3 DNA sequence: TGTGCCAGCAGTTATTTCAACACAGATACGCAGTATTTT. Translated, it gives CASSYFNTDTQYF.